One sample yielded the 9 T cell receptor beta chains listed below, sequenced in a study of blood T cell repertoires in COVID-19. Assay used: immunoSEQ multiplex PCR; TCRdb lists only in-frame clones, some missing. The table records some 220,000 clones, 83% of them present only once. Sequenced input: peripheral blood. The origin of the receptors is a human donor in a cohort sampled during active COVID-19.

The CDR3 sequence is CASSRSVLAGGKETQYF. DNA of the CDR3: TGTGCCAGCAGCCGTTCGGTTCTAGCGGGAGGAAAAGAGACCCAGTACTTC. The J gene is TRBJ2-5, the V gene TRBV7-6, with TRBD2 matching 11 bases. With 5 bases clipped from V and 3 bases from J, the junction kept 11 bases outside the gene matches. There are 17 residues in the CDR3. Germline lookup yields CDR1 SGHVS and CDR2 FNYEAQ.

The chain carries TRBV7-6 and TRBJ2-1; D not resolved. Per the germline V gene, CDR1 is SGHVS and CDR2 is FNYEAQ. V lost 4 bases, J lost 5 bases, and 15 bases lay in between. The CDR3 covers 15 residues. For the CDR3, the DNA is TGTGCCAGCAGCTCCCTTTACCGGGTCCACAATGAGCAGTTCTTC. Protein: CASSSLYRVHNEQFF.

This clone was recorded only once. This chain uses TRBV6-5 with TRBJ1-2; TRBD1 matches at 7 bases. The CDR3 extends over 13 amino acids. From germline, CDR1 is MNHEY and CDR2 SVGAGI. V shed 6 bases, J shed 3 bases, and the junction held 4 bases outside the gene matches. The CDR3 sequence: CASSRTGDYGYTF. CDR3 bases: TGTGCCAGCAGCCGAACAGGGGACTATGGCTACACCTTC.

The chain joins TRBV3-1 (or the pseudogene TRBV3-2) to TRBJ1-1; D unclear. This CDR3 is built from 13 residues. Trimming took off 5 bases at V and 3 bases at J, with 10 bases between the two ends. The germline CDR1 and CDR2 sequences are LGHDT and YNNKEL (reference sequence). DNA for the CDR3: TGTGCCAGCAGCTACGATCGGGACACTGAAGCTTTCTTT. Residues: CASSYDRDTEAFF.

The V and J genes are TRBV6-6 and TRBJ2-7, with 10 bases matching TRBD1. The V gene end was trimmed by 4 bases and the J gene end by 4 bases; junction bases not matched to a gene: 7. The CDR3 runs to 15 residues. CDR1 is MNHNY, CDR2 SVGAGI, per germline (reference sequence). Written as DNA, the CDR3 is TGTGCCAGCAGTTCCCCGGGACAGGGGAATTACGAGCAGTACTTC. It encodes CASSSPGQGNYEQYF.

The CDR3 region has the DNA TGCAGCGTTTTCATCCTTGGCGGCTACACCTTC. It codes for CSVFILGGYTF. The rearrangement uses TRBV29-1 and TRBJ1-2; no reliable D call. The germline CDR1 and CDR2 sequences are SQVTM and ANQGSEA. Trimming took 5 bases from V and 8 from J, leaving 12 bases between them. The CDR3 length is 11 residues.

The chain links TRBV24-1 to TRBJ2-1; 7 bases map to TRBD2. Germline CDR1 KGHDR, CDR2 SFDVKD. There are 15 residues in the CDR3. V shed 2 bases and J 9 bases; nucleotides not matched to a gene: 9. DNA for the CDR3: TGTGCCACCAGTGATTCTCACCAGCGGGAACTTGAGCAGTTCTTC. This gives the protein CATSDSHQRELEQFF.

The chain combines TRBV6-5 with TRBJ2-2; TRBD1 is a possible D gene (6 bases). V was shortened by 7 bases and J by 2 bases, with 14 bases between the two germline ends. The CDR3 sequence is 15 residues long. The germline V gene has CDR1 MNHEY and CDR2 SVGAGI. The CDR3 is CASIGTGYNTGELFF. The CDR3 DNA follows: TGTGCCAGCATTGGAACAGGGTATAACACCGGGGAGCTGTTTTTT.

The chain has TRBV4-1 and TRBJ2-4; 8 nucleotides line up with TRBD2. The germline V gene encodes CDR1 MGHRA and CDR2 YSYEKL. This CDR3 spans 15 amino acids. The V and J ends lost 0 bases and 9 bases, in that order; junction bases with no gene match: 7. The CDR3 DNA is TGCGCCAGCAGCCAAGAGAGCGGGAGTGGGGTCATTCAGTACTTC. The encoded protein is CASSQESGSGVIQYF.